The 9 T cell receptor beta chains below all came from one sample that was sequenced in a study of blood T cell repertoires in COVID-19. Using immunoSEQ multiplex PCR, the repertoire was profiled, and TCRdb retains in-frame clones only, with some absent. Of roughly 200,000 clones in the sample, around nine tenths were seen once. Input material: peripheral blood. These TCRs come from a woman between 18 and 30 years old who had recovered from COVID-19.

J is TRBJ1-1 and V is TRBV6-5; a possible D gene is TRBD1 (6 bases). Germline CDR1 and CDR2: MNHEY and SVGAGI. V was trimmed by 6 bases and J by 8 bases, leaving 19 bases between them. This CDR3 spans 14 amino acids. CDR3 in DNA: TGTGCCAGCAGGGCAGGGGTCAACGGAGTGGAAGCTTTCTTT. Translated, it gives CASRAGVNGVEAFF.

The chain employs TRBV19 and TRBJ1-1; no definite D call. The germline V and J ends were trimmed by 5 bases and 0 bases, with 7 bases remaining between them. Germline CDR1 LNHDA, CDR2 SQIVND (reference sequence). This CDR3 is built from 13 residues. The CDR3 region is CASSYQLNTEAFF. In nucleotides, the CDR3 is TGTGCCAGTAGTTACCAGTTGAACACTGAAGCTTTCTTT.

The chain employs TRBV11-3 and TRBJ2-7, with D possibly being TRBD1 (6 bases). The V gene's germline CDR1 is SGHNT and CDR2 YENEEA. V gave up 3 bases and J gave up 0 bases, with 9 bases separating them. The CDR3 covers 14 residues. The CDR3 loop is CASSFGTSSYEQYF. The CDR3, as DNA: TGTGCCAGCAGCTTCGGGACATCCTCCTACGAGCAGTACTTC.

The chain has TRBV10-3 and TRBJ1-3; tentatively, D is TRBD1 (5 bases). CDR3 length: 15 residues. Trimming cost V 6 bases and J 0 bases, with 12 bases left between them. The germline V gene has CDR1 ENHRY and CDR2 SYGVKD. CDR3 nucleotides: TGTGCCATCAGCGGGCGGGACCCCTCTGGAAACACCATATATTTT. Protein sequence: CAISGRDPSGNTIYF.

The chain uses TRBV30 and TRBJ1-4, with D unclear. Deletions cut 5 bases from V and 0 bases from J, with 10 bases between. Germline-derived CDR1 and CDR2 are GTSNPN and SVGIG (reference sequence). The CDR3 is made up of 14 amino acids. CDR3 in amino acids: CAWRRAPTNEKLFF. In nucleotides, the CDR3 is TGTGCCTGGCGGAGGGCCCCAACTAATGAAAAACTGTTTTTT.

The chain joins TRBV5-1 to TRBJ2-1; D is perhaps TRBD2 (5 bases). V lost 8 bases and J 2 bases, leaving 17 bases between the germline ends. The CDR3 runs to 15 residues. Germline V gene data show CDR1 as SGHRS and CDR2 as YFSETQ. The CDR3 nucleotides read TGCGCCAGTGGTGATTGGCCGGGGACCTACAATGAGCAGTTCTTC. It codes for CASGDWPGTYNEQFF.

CDR3 DNA: TGTGCCAGCAGCCAATCACCGACTCCTCTGCCCTACAATGAGCAGTTCTTC. It yields the protein CASSQSPTPLPYNEQFF. The genes are TRBV16 and TRBJ2-1, with D hard to call. This CDR3 is 17 amino acids long. Germline loops: CDR1 KGHSY, CDR2 FQNENV. The germline V and J ends were trimmed by 0 bases and 2 bases, with 14 bases remaining between them.

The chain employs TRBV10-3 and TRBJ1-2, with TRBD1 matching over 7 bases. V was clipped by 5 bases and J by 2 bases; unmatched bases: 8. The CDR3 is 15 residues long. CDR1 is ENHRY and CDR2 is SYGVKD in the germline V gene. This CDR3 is CAISQRQGGNYGYTF. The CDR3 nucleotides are TGTGCCATCAGTCAGCGACAGGGCGGAAACTATGGCTACACCTTC.

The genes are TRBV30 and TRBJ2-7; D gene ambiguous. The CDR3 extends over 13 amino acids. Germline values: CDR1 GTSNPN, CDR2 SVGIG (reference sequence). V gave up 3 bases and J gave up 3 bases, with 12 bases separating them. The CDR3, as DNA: TGTGCCTGGAGCTTGTCAGGTAACTACGAGCAGTACTTC. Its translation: CAWSLSGNYEQYF.